One sample yielded the 3 T cell receptor beta chains listed below, sequenced in a study of shared clonotypes between healthy human individuals. Method: immunoSEQ multiplex PCR; TCRdb's copy keeps in-frame clones and lacks some. Here the sample spans some 1,600,000 clones, around 98% being singletons. The sequenced sample was naive CD4+ T cells sorted from blood. Described subset: CD45RA+ positively selected. These TCRs come from a young man in good health.

The chain combines TRBV29-1 with TRBJ2-7, with 9 bases matching TRBD1. The CDR3 has 13 residues. The germline V gene has CDR1 SQVTM and CDR2 ANQGSEA. Trimming took 7 bases from V and 3 from J; bases not matched to a gene: 7. The CDR3 reads CSGLDRGDYEQYF. Written as DNA, the CDR3 is TGCAGCGGTTTGGACAGGGGCGACTACGAGCAGTACTTC.

The V and J genes are TRBV5-6 and TRBJ1-1, with 10 nucleotides matching TRBD1. After removal of 4 bases from V and 4 bases from J, the junction contained 4 bases not matched to a gene. This CDR3 comprises 14 residues. Germline CDR1 is SGHDT and CDR2 is YYEEEE. In DNA, the CDR3 is TGTGCCAGCAGCGACCGGGACAGGGGCACTGAAGCTTTCTTT. This translates into CASSDRDRGTEAFF.

About this clone: The sample holds other DNA sequences that translate to the same CDR3. The chain joins TRBV5-1 to TRBJ2-1; TRBD2 matches at 14 bases. The ends lost 4 bases at V and 7 bases at J; junction bases unmatched: 4. Germline V gene data show CDR1 as SGHRS and CDR2 as YFSETQ. This CDR3 has 15 amino acids. The CDR3 DNA follows: TGCGCCAGCAGCAGGGGACTAGCGGGAGTAAATGAGCAGTTCTTC. It is translated as CASSRGLAGVNEQFF.